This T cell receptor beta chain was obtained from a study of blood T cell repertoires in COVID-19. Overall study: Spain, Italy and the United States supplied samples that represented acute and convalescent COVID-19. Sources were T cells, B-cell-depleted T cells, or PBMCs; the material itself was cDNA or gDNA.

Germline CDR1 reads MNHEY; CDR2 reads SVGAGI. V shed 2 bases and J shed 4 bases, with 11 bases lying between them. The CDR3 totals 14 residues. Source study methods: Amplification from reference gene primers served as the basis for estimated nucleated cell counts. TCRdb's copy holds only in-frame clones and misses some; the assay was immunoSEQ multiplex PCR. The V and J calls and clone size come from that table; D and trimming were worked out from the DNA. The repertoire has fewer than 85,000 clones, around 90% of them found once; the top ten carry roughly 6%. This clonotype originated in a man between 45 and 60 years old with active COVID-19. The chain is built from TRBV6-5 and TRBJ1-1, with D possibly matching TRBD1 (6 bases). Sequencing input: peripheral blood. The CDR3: CASSYTPDSTEAFF. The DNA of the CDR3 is TGTGCCAGCAGTTACACACCGGACAGCACTGAAGCTTTCTTT.